This T cell receptor (beta chain) was observed in a study of control samples from healthy donors and cancer patients. The CDR3 contains 12 residues. The V gene's germline CDR1 is LNHDA and CDR2 SQIVND (reference sequence). Trimming removed 5 bases from V and 7 bases from J, with 9 bases in between. Assay used: immunoSEQ multiplex PCR; TCRdb lists only in-frame clones, some missing. The sample shows over 100,000 clones, about nine tenths of them seen only once. The specimen was blood. This chain joins TRBV19 and TRBJ1-5; D gene uncertain. This TCR came from a human donor in good health. The donor label of this sample is uncertain. The CDR3 protein is CASSSMGQPQHF. In nucleotides, the CDR3 is TGTGCCAGTAGTTCCATGGGGCAGCCCCAGCATTTT.